These T cell receptor beta chains were read from a single sample in a study of CD8 T cells in ankylosing spondylitis. Each CDR3 protein is one row after TCRdb ran MiXCR on the 5' RACE reads. This table holds around 770,000 distinct CDR3 sequences, around a fifth found once. The sample taken for sequencing was blood, either unsorted or a sorted T cell fraction (not recorded which). Every receptor here comes from a male donor with ankylosing spondylitis. Both conserved end residues are part of each CDR3. The D gene is left open where the match is weak. Rows may omit the clone size; those that give it use once, few, many or a size class.

few,TRBV29-1,.,16,TRBJ1-1,TGCAGCGTTGAAGATGGGTCGGGACTCGGGGGCGCTGAAGCTTTCTTT,CSVEDGSGLGGAEAFF
.,TRBV29-1,TRBD2,16,TRBJ2-3,TGCAGCGTGGGACTAGCGGGAGGTGATGGTGTAGCTACGCAGTATTTT,CSVGLAGGDGVATQYF
.,TRBV6-1,.,16,TRBJ2-5,TGTGCCAGCAGTGCCCTGGGGTCCGGGTACGAAGAGACCCAGTACTTC,CASSALGSGYEETQYF
many,TRBV24-1,.,15,TRBJ2-7,TGTGCCACCAGTGACGCTGGGGTAAAGATTCACGAGCAGTACTTC,CATSDAGVKIHEQYF
many,TRBV6-2/TRBV6-3,.,15,TRBJ1-2,TGTGCCAGCAGTTCCAACCTCGACAGGCGCTATGGCTACACCTTC,CASSSNLDRRYGYTF
.,TRBV4-1,.,15,TRBJ2-5,TGCGCCAGCAGCCAAGACCGGGTCCCTCAAGAGACCCAGTACTTC,CASSQDRVPQETQYF
.,TRBV5-5,.,14,TRBJ2-7,TGTGCCAGCAGCTTGGTAGTGACCGGAGCCGAGCAGTACTTC,CASSLVVTGAEQYF
few,TRBV7-8,.,14,TRBJ2-2,TGTGCCAGCAGCCCACCGGGACGTCGCGGGGAGCTGTTTTTT,CASSPPGRRGELFF
.,TRBV15,TRBD2,15,TRBJ2-1,TGTGCCACCAGCAGAGGACTAGCGGGAGGCCAGGAGCAGTTCTTC,CATSRGLAGGQEQFF
few,TRBV12-3/TRBV12-4,.,15,TRBJ2-7,TGTGCCAGCAGTCGTAGGCTAGCGAACACCTACGAGCAGTACTTC,CASSRRLANTYEQYF
.,TRBV12-3/TRBV12-4,.,16,TRBJ1-1,TGTGCCAGCAGCGTGGGGGGGTATGAGGTAGACACTGAAGCTTTCTTT,CASSVGGYEVDTEAFF
few,TRBV6-2/TRBV6-3,.,12,TRBJ2-3,TGTGCCAGCAGGAAAAGCACAGATACGCAGTATTTT,CASRKSTDTQYF
.,TRBV20-1,TRBD2,15,TRBJ2-1,TGCAGTGCTACTCTAGGACTAGCGGATTACAATGAGCAGTTCTTC,CSATLGLADYNEQFF
.,TRBV20-1,TRBD2,16,TRBJ2-2,TGCAGTGCTGATAGCCTAGCGGGAGTTGTCACCGGGGAGCTGTTTTTT,CSADSLAGVVTGELFF
few,TRBV4-1,.,16,TRBJ1-3,TGCGCCAGCAGCCAAGGAGGGACAAGGGTTCCGTACACCATATATTTT,CASSQGGTRVPYTIYF
few,TRBV5-1,.,16,TRBJ2-7,TGCGCCAGCAGCCCAAGCGGGGGGACAGGGCAACACGAGCAGTACTTC,CASSPSGGTGQHEQYF
few,TRBV5-1,.,12,TRBJ2-7,TGCGCCAGCAGCCAGGACCACTACGAGCAGTACTTC,CASSQDHYEQYF
.,TRBV7-2,.,15,TRBJ1-2,TGTGCCAGCAGCTTAGCCCCGGGGGGGAACTATGGCTACACCTTC,CASSLAPGGNYGYTF
.,TRBV12-3/TRBV12-4,.,14,TRBJ2-1,TGTGCCAGCAGTTTACGGGGATTTGGCGATGAGCAGTTCTTC,CASSLRGFGDEQFF
many,TRBV7-2,.,14,TRBJ2-3,TGTGCCAGCAGCTTGCGGCAGAGCACAGATACGCAGTATTTT,CASSLRQSTDTQYF
.,TRBV24-1,.,14,TRBJ2-5,TGTGCCACCAGTGATCCTTCACGGGGGGAGACCCAGTACTTC,CATSDPSRGETQYF
.,TRBV6-5,.,13,TRBJ2-5,TGTGCCAGCAGTTATAACCAGCAAGAGACCCAGTACTTC,CASSYNQQETQYF
few,TRBV13,TRBD1,14,TRBJ2-5,TGTGCCAGCAGCTTCACAGGGGGCTTGGAGACCCAGTACTTC,CASSFTGGLETQYF
few,TRBV27,TRBD1,16,TRBJ2-1,TGTGCCAGCAGTTCATACACAGGGGGCTCCTACAATGAGCAGTTCTTC,CASSSYTGGSYNEQFF